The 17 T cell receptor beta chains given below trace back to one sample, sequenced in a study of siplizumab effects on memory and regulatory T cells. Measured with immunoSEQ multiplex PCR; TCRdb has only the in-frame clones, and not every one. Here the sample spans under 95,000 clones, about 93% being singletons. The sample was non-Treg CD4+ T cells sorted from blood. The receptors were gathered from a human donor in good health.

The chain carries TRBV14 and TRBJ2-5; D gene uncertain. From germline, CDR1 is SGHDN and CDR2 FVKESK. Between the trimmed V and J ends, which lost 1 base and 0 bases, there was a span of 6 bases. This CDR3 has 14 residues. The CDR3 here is CASSQVSYQETQYF. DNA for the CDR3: TGTGCCAGCAGCCAAGTAAGCTACCAAGAGACCCAGTACTTC.

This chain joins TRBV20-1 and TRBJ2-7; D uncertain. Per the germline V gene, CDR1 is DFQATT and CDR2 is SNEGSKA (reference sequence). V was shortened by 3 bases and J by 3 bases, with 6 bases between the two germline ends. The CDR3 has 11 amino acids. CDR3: CSASRLYEQYF. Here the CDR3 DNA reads TGCAGTGCTAGCCGGCTCTACGAGCAGTACTTC.

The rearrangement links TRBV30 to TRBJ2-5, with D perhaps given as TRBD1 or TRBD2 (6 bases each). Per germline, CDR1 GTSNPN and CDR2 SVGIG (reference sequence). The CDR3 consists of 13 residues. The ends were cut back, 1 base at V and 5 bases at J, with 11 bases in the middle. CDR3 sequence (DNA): TGTGCCTGGAGTGGGAGGGGGTATGAGACCCAGTACTTC. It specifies CAWSGRGYETQYF.

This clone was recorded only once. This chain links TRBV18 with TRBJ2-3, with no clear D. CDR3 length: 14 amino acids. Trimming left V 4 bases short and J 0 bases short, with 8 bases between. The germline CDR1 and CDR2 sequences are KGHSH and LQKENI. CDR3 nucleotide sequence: TGTGCCAGCTCACAGGGCACTAGCACAGATACGCAGTATTTT. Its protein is CASSQGTSTDTQYF. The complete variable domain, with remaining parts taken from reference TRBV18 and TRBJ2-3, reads NAGVMQNPRHLVRRRGQEARLRCSPMKGHSHVYWYRQLPEEGLKFMVYLQKENIIDESGMPKERFSAEFPKEGPSILRIQQVVRGDSAAYFCASSQGTSTDTQYFGPGTRLTVL.

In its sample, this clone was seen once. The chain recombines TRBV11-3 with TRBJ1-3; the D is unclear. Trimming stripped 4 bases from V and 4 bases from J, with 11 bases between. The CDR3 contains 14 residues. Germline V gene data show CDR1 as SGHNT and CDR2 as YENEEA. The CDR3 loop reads CASSSLSRGNTIYF. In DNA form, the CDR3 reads TGTGCCAGCAGCTCGTTATCCCGGGGAAACACCATATATTTT.

CDR3 sequence (DNA): TGTGCCAGCAGTGGGGACGGCTCGAACACCGGGGAGCTGTTTTTT. Amino acid sequence: CASSGDGSNTGELFF. This chain links TRBV2 with TRBJ2-2; D is possibly TRBD1 or TRBD2 (5 bases each). The CDR3 totals 15 residues. The ends were cut back, 4 bases at V and 0 bases at J, with 9 bases in the middle. CDR1 and CDR2 from the germline V gene are SNHLY and FYNNEI.

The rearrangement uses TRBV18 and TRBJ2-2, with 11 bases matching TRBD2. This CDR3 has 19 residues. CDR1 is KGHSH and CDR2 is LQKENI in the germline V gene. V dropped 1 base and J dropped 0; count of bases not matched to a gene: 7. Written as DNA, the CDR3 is TGTGCCAGCTCACCACGAAGCGTGACTAGCGGGGCGAACACCGGGGAGCTGTTTTTT. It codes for CASSPRSVTSGANTGELFF. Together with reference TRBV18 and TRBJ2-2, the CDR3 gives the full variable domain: NAGVMQNPRHLVRRRGQEARLRCSPMKGHSHVYWYRQLPEEGLKFMVYLQKENIIDESGMPKERFSAEFPKEGPSILRIQQVVRGDSAAYFCASSPRSVTSGANTGELFFGEGSRLTVL.

The CDR3: CASRAGTEKLFF. CDR3 bases: TGTGCCAGCCGGGCGGGGACTGAAAAACTGTTTTTT. The rearrangement joins TRBV6-5 to TRBJ1-4; possible D gene TRBD1, 5 bases. The CDR3 has 12 amino acids. V was pared by 8 bases and J by 7 bases, with 11 bases between. CDR1 and CDR2 from the germline V gene are MNHEY and SVGAGI.

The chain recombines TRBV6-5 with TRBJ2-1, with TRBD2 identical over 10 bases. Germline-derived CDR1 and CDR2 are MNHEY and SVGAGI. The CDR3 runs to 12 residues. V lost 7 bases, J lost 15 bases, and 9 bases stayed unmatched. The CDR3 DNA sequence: TGTGCCAGCACCAAAGCGGGACTAGCGTGGTTCTTC. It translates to CASTKAGLAWFF.

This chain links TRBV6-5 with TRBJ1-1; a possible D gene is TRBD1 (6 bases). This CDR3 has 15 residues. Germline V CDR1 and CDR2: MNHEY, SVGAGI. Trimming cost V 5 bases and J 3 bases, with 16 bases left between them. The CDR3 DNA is TGTGCCAGCAGTCCAGGACAGAAACTCCACACTGAAGCTTTCTTT. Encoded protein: CASSPGQKLHTEAFF.

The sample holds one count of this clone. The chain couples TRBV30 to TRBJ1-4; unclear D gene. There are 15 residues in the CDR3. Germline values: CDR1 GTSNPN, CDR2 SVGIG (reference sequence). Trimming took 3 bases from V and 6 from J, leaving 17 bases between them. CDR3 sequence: CAWSHSTTRDEKLFF. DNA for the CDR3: TGTGCCTGGAGCCATTCGACCACCCGAGATGAAAAACTGTTTTTT.

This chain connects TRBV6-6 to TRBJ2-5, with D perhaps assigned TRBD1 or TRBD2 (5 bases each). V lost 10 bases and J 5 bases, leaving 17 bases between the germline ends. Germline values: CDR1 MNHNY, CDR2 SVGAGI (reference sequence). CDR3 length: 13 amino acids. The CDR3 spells CANPGPRAETQYF. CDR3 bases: TGTGCCAACCCGGGACCCCGAGCGGAGACCCAGTACTTC.

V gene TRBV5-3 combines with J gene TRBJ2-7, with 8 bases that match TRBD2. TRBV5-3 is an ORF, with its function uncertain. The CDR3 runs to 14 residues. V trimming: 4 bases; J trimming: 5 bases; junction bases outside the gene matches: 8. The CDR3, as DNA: TGTGCCAGAAGCCAAAGCGGGAGTGACGACGAGCAGTACTTC. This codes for CARSQSGSDDEQYF.

This chain's CDR3 is CASTTYGSGLRQPQHF. The CDR3 region has the DNA TGTGCCAGCACGACTTACGGGTCTGGGTTAAGGCAGCCCCAGCATTTT. V is TRBV5-6 and J is TRBJ1-5; D is uncertain. Germline V gene sequence: CDR1 SGHDT, CDR2 YYEEEE. This CDR3 spans 16 amino acids. The V end was cut by 6 bases, the J end by 7 bases, with 23 bases between.

The CDR3 sequence: CASSSTGGVDEAFF. The DNA of the CDR3 is TGTGCCAGCAGTTCGACAGGGGGCGTCGATGAAGCTTTCTTT. The J gene is TRBJ1-1, the V gene TRBV28, with 10 bases fitting TRBD1. The CDR3 sequence is 14 residues long. The V gene's germline CDR1 is MDHEN and CDR2 SYDVKM. V was pared by 4 bases and J by 7 bases, with 6 bases of the junction left unmatched.

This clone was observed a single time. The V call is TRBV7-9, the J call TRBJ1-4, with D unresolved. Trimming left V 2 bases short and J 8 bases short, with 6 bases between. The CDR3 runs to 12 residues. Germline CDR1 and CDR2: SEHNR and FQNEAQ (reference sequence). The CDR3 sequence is CASSLMGEKLFF. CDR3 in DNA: TGTGCCAGCAGCTTAATGGGGGAAAAACTGTTTTTT.

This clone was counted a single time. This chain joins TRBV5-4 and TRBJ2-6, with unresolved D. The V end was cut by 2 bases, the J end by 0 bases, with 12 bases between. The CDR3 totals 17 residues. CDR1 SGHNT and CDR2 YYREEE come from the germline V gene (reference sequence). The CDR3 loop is CASSFQMISSGANVLTF. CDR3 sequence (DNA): TGTGCCAGCAGCTTCCAAATGATAAGCTCTGGGGCCAACGTCCTGACTTTC. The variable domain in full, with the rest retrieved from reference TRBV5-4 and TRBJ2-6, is ETGVTQSPTHLIKTRGQQVTLRCSSQSGHNTVSWYQQALGQGPQFIFQYYREEENGRGNFPPRFSGLQFPNYSSELNVNALELDDSALYLCASSFQMISSGANVLTFGAGSRLTVL.